Given below is one T cell receptor beta chain in context. Its antigen is still unknown. A much larger clone differs by one base, so this may be a read error. This record belongs to a study of T and B cells in COVID-19 patients. Regarding the study as a whole: Blood from mildly ill patients while symptomatic, and early samples from severe cases, were scarce. Of 2,000 to 2,500 TCR clusters found only in the recovered cohort, 31 had low generation probability. Patients with COVID-19 reportedly showed strongly skewed T cell receptor beta variable and joining gene usage.

From blood, about 240-550 ng of genomic DNA served as TRB template. Germline assignment: CDR1 SGHKS and CDR2 YYEKEE (reference sequence). V lost 3 bases, J lost 7 bases, and 14 bases lay in between. The CDR3 length is 15 residues. BIOMED2 TRB-A/B primer pools were used in multiplex TRB PCR. Each CDR3 protein is one row after TCRdb ran MiXCR on the multiplex PCR reads. The sample holds around 6,200 distinct CDR3 sequences; around 33% are singletons and the top ten take approximately 61%. The rearrangement links TRBV5-5 to TRBJ1-6, with TRBD1 as a possible D gene (5 bases). The receptor was derived from a human donor with active COVID-19. Sequencing input: blood. The CDR3 sequence: CASSSEGRQNSPLHF. The CDR3 DNA follows: TGTGCCAGCAGCTCGGAGGGACGGCAGAATTCACCCCTCCACTTT.